This TCR beta chain was profiled in a study of T cell repertoires in cytomegalovirus infection. The wider study: CMV infection and matching HLA type were both indicated by public TCR beta signatures.

TCRdb passed the reads through MiXCR, listing each CDR3 protein once. The sample contains 85,000 to 120,000 distinct CDR3 sequences, approximately 15% of which appear only once. Findings and caveats of the study: Cumulative frequency of public TCR beta families picked out carriers of CMV plus the relevant HLA. In two of eight donors, the top clonotype was HLA-C-restricted CMV-specific.

This clonotype was seen ten or more times. The antigen is unknown. Germline V gives CDR1 SEHNR, CDR2 FQNEAQ (reference sequence). CDR3 length: 13 residues. The V gene lost 1 base and the J gene lost 5 bases, with 8 bases spanning the gap. The sequencing sample was made of PBMCs. This chain uses TRBV7-9 with TRBJ2-5, with a weak D call TRBD1 (5 bases). This sequence was found in a human donor in good health (CMV status not recorded). Some clones in this sample may be carry-over from other donors' samples. CDR3 coding DNA: TGTGCCAGCAGCTTAGTAGGGGCCGAGACCCAGTACTTC. Its protein product is CASSLVGAETQYF.